Listed here is a single T cell receptor (beta chain). What it recognizes is unknown. Donors were healthy HIV-negative adults without recently reported acute infections or vaccinations. This specimen belongs to a study of shared clonotypes between healthy human individuals. Overall study results and limits: Memory subsets had estimated richness that was generally smaller than that of naive subsets.

The CDR3 spans 15 residues. The germline CDR1 and CDR2 sequences are SNHLY and FYNNEI. With V trimmed by 1 base and J by 8 bases, 8 bases remained unmatched. Generated by immunoSEQ multiplex PCR, the TCRdb table keeps only in-frame clones and is missing some. The table lists almost 750,000 clones, just under 75% of them singletons. The rearrangement uses TRBV2 and TRBJ2-1; 7 positions match TRBD2. Specimen: memory CD4+ T cells sorted from blood. As for subset: CD45RA-negative fraction. This clonotype was sampled from a woman between 25 and 40 years old in good health. CDR3 amino acids: CASSEDTGGVYEQFF. The CDR3 nucleotides read TGTGCCAGCAGTGAAGATACGGGAGGTGTCTATGAGCAGTTCTTC.